The clone carrying this T cell receptor (beta chain) has just one count. Its antigen is unknown. These data originate in a study of shared clonotypes between healthy human individuals. In the study overall: Three CD4 naive, three CD4 memory, two CD8 naive and one CD8 memory plate were used per donor. Findings and caveats of the study: Measured sharing among donors was expected to vary with sequencing depth.

DNA at about 190 ng, tens of thousands of T cell genomes, went into sorted-subset replicate PCRs. Here immunoSEQ multiplex PCR was the method, and the copy in TCRdb shows in-frame clones only, minus some. In the table there are fewer than 3 million clones, around 93% of which are singletons. The CDR3 length is 16 residues. V dropped 3 bases and J dropped 2 bases, with 17 bases sitting between them. Germline V gene sequence: CDR1 LNHNV, CDR2 YYDKDF (reference sequence). Caucasian adults residing in Nashville, Tennessee made up all the donors. Sequencing was carried out using naive CD4+ T cells from PBMCs. Subset in this sample: CD45RA+ positively selected. The clonotype originates from a man aged 18 to 35 in good health. Some clones in this sample may be carry-over from other donors' samples. V usage is TRBV15 and J usage is TRBJ2-7, with D tentatively TRBD2 (5 bases). The CDR3 spells CATSRGFATTTYEQYF. CDR3 nucleotide sequence: TGTGCCACCAGCAGGGGCTTCGCGACTACTACCTACGAGCAGTACTTC.